This T cell receptor (beta chain) was captured in a study of blood T cell repertoires in COVID-19. The assay was immunoSEQ multiplex PCR, and TCRdb's table has in-frame clones only and misses some. The sample has roughly 220,000 clones; over 60% are singletons. Germline loops: CDR1 SEHNR, CDR2 FQNEAQ (reference sequence). The CDR3 length is 15 residues. The V and J ends lost 5 bases and 6 bases, in that order; junction bases with no gene match: 8. Sequences were obtained from peripheral blood. This sequence originates from a woman in her 70s with acute or convalescent COVID-19. The gene calls are TRBV7-9 and TRBJ2-3, with 10 bases that match TRBD1. CDR3 region: CASSQGDRGIDTQYF. The DNA of the CDR3 is TGTGCCAGCAGCCAAGGGGACAGGGGTATTGATACGCAGTATTTT.